Presented here are 14 T cell receptor beta chains from one specimen sequenced in a study of shared clonotypes between healthy human individuals. The protocol was immunoSEQ multiplex PCR, while the TCRdb copy is restricted to in-frame clones and leaves out a portion. The table shows about 520,000 clones, with around 73% occurring only once. Input material: PBMCs. These receptors originate from a woman aged 40 to 49 in good health. Some clones in this sample may be carry-over from other donors' samples.

V and J are TRBV11-2 and TRBJ1-5, with 7 bases lining up with TRBD1. CDR1 SGHAT and CDR2 FQNNGV come from the germline V gene. The CDR3 totals 13 residues. Trimming took 4 bases from V and 5 from J; bases not matched to a gene: 2. The CDR3 nucleotides are TGTGCCAGCAGCTCCGACAGGGATCAGCCCCAGCATTTT. This translates into CASSSDRDQPQHF.

This clone appeared a few times. V usage is TRBV7-8 and J usage is TRBJ2-1; 8 nucleotides match TRBD2. CDR3 length: 16 residues. The germline CDR1 and CDR2 sequences are SGHVS and FQNEAQ. The V segment lost 0 bases and the J segment 8 bases; nucleotides outside the gene matches: 9. The CDR3 here is CASSLAEPGLGYEQFF. For the CDR3, the DNA is TGTGCCAGCAGCTTAGCGGAACCGGGACTAGGCTATGAGCAGTTCTTC.

The chain recombines TRBV7-8 with TRBJ2-7; 8 bases match TRBD2. The CDR3 spans 17 residues. With V trimmed by 5 bases and J by 2 bases, 14 bases remained unmatched. Germline V lookup: CDR1 SGHVS, CDR2 FQNEAQ. DNA for the CDR3: TGTGCCAGCAGCGCGCCCTGGACTAGCACGAGGACCTACGAGCAGTACTTC. Translating gives CASSAPWTSTRTYEQYF.

CDR3 loop: CASSLPGGLYEQYF. CDR3 bases: TGTGCCAGCAGCCTCCCCGGGGGCCTTTACGAGCAGTACTTC. The chain has TRBV7-8 and TRBJ2-7; D possibly matches TRBD1 or TRBD2 (6 bases each). Germline V CDR1 and CDR2: SGHVS, FQNEAQ. V shed 5 bases and J shed 4 bases, with 15 bases lying between them. The CDR3 totals 14 residues.

The table lists this clone with a few counts. The chain has TRBV2 and TRBJ1-2, with TRBD1 as a possible D gene (5 bases). V dropped 8 bases and J dropped 8 bases, with 18 bases sitting between them. Germline V gene data show CDR1 as SNHLY and CDR2 as FYNNEI. The CDR3 is 13 amino acids. DNA of the CDR3: TGTGCCAGCCGGGGGGAAGGGATCATGGGCTACACCTTC. It specifies CASRGEGIMGYTF. Based on the CDR3 plus reference TRBV2 and TRBJ1-2, the full variable domain is EPEVTQTPSHQVTQMGQEVILRCVPISNHLYFYWYRQILGQKVEFLVSFYNNEISEKSEIFDDQFSVERPDGSNFTLKIRSTKLEDSAMYFCASRGEGIMGYTFGSGTRLTVV.

The genes are TRBV11-3 and TRBJ2-1; no clear D. This CDR3 spans 14 amino acids. The germline V and J ends were trimmed by 5 bases and 9 bases, with 17 bases remaining between them. Germline assignment: CDR1 SGHNT and CDR2 YENEEA. CDR3 coding DNA: TGTGCCAGCAGCCCCCGCGTGGGCGGTGGTGAGCAGTTCTTC. Translation gives CASSPRVGGGEQFF.

The chain employs TRBV18 and TRBJ1-4; D is ambiguous. V lost 3 bases to trimming and J lost 16 bases, with 15 bases between them. The CDR3 runs to 12 residues. Germline V gene lookup returns CDR1 KGHSH and CDR2 LQKENI. DNA for the CDR3: TGTGCCAGCTCACCCTGGGGAAAACAATGGTTTTTT. It encodes CASSPWGKQWFF.

The gene calls are TRBV29-1 and TRBJ2-1; TRBD2 agrees at 10 bases. J was trimmed by 6 bases and V by 6 bases; bases with no gene match: 11. Looked up from germline, CDR1 is SQVTM and CDR2 is ANQGSEA. This CDR3 comprises 15 residues. The CDR3, as DNA: TGCAGCGTCCCCTGGGGGGCTAGCGGGAGCAATGAGCAGTTCTTC. It yields the protein CSVPWGASGSNEQFF.

This clone was counted a few times. This chain uses TRBV27 with TRBJ1-2; 8 positions agree with TRBD1. With 3 bases clipped from V and 4 bases from J, the junction kept 7 bases outside the gene matches. The germline V gene encodes CDR1 MNHEY and CDR2 SMNVEV (reference sequence). The CDR3 is made up of 15 amino acids. In nucleotides, the CDR3 is TGTGCCAGCAGTTTCGGCCCGGGACAGGTCTATGGCTACACCTTC. Translation: CASSFGPGQVYGYTF.

The chain uses TRBV19 and TRBJ1-2, with 8 bases that match TRBD1. V lost 6 bases, J lost 1 base, and 7 bases stayed unmatched. The germline V gene encodes CDR1 LNHDA and CDR2 SQIVND (reference sequence). This CDR3 contains 15 residues. CDR3 DNA sequence: TGTGCCAGTAGGGACAGGGTCCGCTTTAACTATGGCTACACCTTC. It codes for CASRDRVRFNYGYTF.

The chain links TRBV28 to TRBJ1-2, with D hard to call. V lost 5 bases to trimming and J lost 4 bases, with 5 bases between them. This CDR3 is built from 11 residues. Germline loops: CDR1 MDHEN, CDR2 SYDVKM. Here the CDR3 DNA reads TGTGCCAGCAGTATGCCCTATGGCTACACCTTC. This gives the protein CASSMPYGYTF.

The chain has TRBV7-2 and TRBJ2-4; D unclear. Germline V gene sequence: CDR1 SGHTA, CDR2 FQGNSA. CDR3 size: 16 residues. V was clipped by 5 bases and J by 3 bases, with 17 bases between them. The CDR3 sequence: CASSHPVVRGKNIQYF. The CDR3 region has the DNA TGTGCCAGCAGCCATCCAGTTGTCAGAGGCAAAAACATTCAGTACTTC.

A word on this clone: Other DNA sequences in the same sample also yield this CDR3. The chain links TRBV30 to TRBJ2-3; unclear D gene. The CDR3 totals 11 residues. Trimming shortened V by 0 bases and J by 5 bases, and 3 bases separated the two germline ends. Germline assignment: CDR1 GTSNPN and CDR2 SVGIG (reference sequence). The CDR3 spells CAWSVQDTQYF. The CDR3 DNA reads as TGTGCCTGGAGTGTCCAAGATACGCAGTATTTT.

This clone was counted once. The rearrangement joins TRBV19 to TRBJ2-5; 7 bases are a match to TRBD1. J gave up 2 bases and V 6 bases, and 6 bases lay outside the gene matches. The CDR3 is 14 amino acids. Germline CDR1 and CDR2: LNHDA and SQIVND (reference sequence). This CDR3 is CASRSMGQQETQYF. The CDR3 DNA reads TGTGCCAGTAGGTCAATGGGACAGCAAGAGACCCAGTACTTC.